Listed here are 12 T cell receptor beta chains from one sample, sequenced in a study of blood T cell repertoires in COVID-19. Sequencing was performed with immunoSEQ multiplex PCR; in TCRdb, only in-frame clones are kept and a portion is missing. This table holds under 110,000 clones, about 90% found once. Material: peripheral blood. These receptor sequences come from a man aged 50 or older with acute or convalescent COVID-19.

The chain carries TRBV7-9 and TRBJ2-7; possibly TRBD1 for D (5 bases). The V end was cut by 5 bases, the J end by 6 bases, with 17 bases between. The CDR3 is made up of 14 amino acids. Germline assignment: CDR1 SEHNR and CDR2 FQNEAQ (reference sequence). DNA of the CDR3: TGTGCCAGCAGCCCGTCGACAGTTTCTCGCGAGCAGTACTTC. Amino acid sequence: CASSPSTVSREQYF.

The chain joins TRBV29-1 to TRBJ1-1, with no clear D. The V gene's germline CDR1 is SQVTM and CDR2 ANQGSEA. This CDR3 has 12 residues. The V and J ends lost 7 bases and 4 bases respectively, with 13 bases between them. The CDR3 nucleotides are TGCAGCGCTGAGGGCCCTGGCACTGAAGCTTTCTTT. Translated, it gives CSAEGPGTEAFF.

This clone was counted once. This chain joins TRBV12-2 and TRBJ1-2; whether TRBD1, the table's D call, matches the DNA was not checked. TRBV12-2 is tagged as a pseudogene. The CDR3 has 16 amino acids. Here the CDR3 reads CASRSRGGQGKKGYTF. In DNA, the CDR3 is TGTGCAAGTCGCTCTAGGGGGGGACAGGGGAAGAAAGGCTACACCTTC.

This chain connects TRBV5-1 to TRBJ2-7; the D gene is possibly TRBD2 (6 bases). The CDR3 consists of 16 residues. The germline V and J ends were trimmed by 0 bases and 3 bases, with 16 bases remaining between them. The germline CDR1 and CDR2 sequences are SGHRS and YFSETQ. In DNA form, the CDR3 reads TGCGCCAGCAGCTTGGGAGTGGGACTGCTAAGCTACGAGCAGTACTTC. Protein product: CASSLGVGLLSYEQYF.

This chain joins TRBV5-6 and TRBJ1-2; D unclear. Germline V gives CDR1 SGHDT, CDR2 YYEEEE. V lost 0 bases to trimming and J lost 8 bases, with 5 bases between them. CDR3 size: 11 residues. CDR3 loop: CASSLVGGYTF. CDR3 DNA: TGTGCCAGCAGCTTGGTGGGCGGCTACACCTTC.

This chain links TRBV4-3 with TRBJ1-5; TRBD1 matches 8 bases. This CDR3 is 15 amino acids long. The junction had 5 bases not matched to a gene; V was cut back by 1 base and J by 6 bases. CDR1 is LGHNA and CDR2 is YSLEER in the germline V gene. CDR3 in DNA: TGCGCCAGCAGCCAAGTATTCAGGGGGCCTCAGCCCCAGCATTTT. It encodes CASSQVFRGPQPQHF.

The V call is TRBV5-6, the J call TRBJ2-6; D gene unclear. This CDR3 is built from 14 residues. V lost 2 bases and J lost 3, with 6 bases in between. The germline gives CDR1 SGHDT, CDR2 YYEEEE. CDR3 loop: CASSFNLGANVLTF. The CDR3 region has the DNA TGTGCCAGCAGCTTTAATCTTGGGGCCAACGTCCTGACTTTC.

The rearrangement links TRBV28 to TRBJ1-3; 7 bases map to TRBD1. The CDR3 has 17 residues. Germline CDR1 MDHEN, CDR2 SYDVKM. The V segment lost 10 bases and the J segment 0 bases; nucleotides outside the gene matches: 15. The DNA of the CDR3 is TGTGCCACTATTACAGGGGACCTCACCTCCTCTGGAAACACCATATATTTT. Translating it yields CATITGDLTSSGNTIYF.

CDR3 residues: CASSLQDRPNEKLFF. The CDR3 DNA reads TGTGCCAGTAGTCTTCAGGACAGACCAAATGAAAAACTGTTTTTT. The chain links TRBV19 to TRBJ1-4, with a tentative D call TRBD1 (6 bases). The germline V gene encodes CDR1 LNHDA and CDR2 SQIVND (reference sequence). V dropped 5 bases and J dropped 5 bases, with 15 bases sitting between them. The CDR3 sequence is 15 residues long.

The V call is TRBV19, the J call TRBJ1-3; 7 bases line up with TRBD1. Germline CDR1 is LNHDA and CDR2 is SQIVND (reference sequence). V shed 6 bases and J 0 bases; nucleotides not matched to a gene: 5. The CDR3 extends over 15 amino acids. The CDR3 sequence: CASSPGGLSGNTIYF. The CDR3 region has the DNA TGTGCCAGTAGCCCAGGGGGACTCTCTGGAAACACCATATATTTT.

This clone has a single count. The chain uses TRBV10-3 and TRBJ2-5; the match to TRBD1 covers 9 bases. V was clipped by 6 bases and J by 5 bases; unmatched bases: 4. The CDR3 runs to 13 residues. Per the germline V gene, CDR1 is ENHRY and CDR2 is SYGVKD. DNA of the CDR3: TGTGCCATCAGCATGGACAGGGGCGAGACCCAGTACTTC. Translating gives CAISMDRGETQYF.

The count of this clone is one. The CDR3 nucleotides read TGTGCCAGCATTCCCCTGGGCAGGTCATTTGGCTACACCTTC. Encoded protein: CASIPLGRSFGYTF. The rearrangement links TRBV28 to TRBJ1-2; D unresolved. The CDR3 runs to 14 residues. V shed 7 bases and J shed 7 bases, with 19 bases lying between them. Germline CDR1 is MDHEN and CDR2 is SYDVKM.